Listed below are T cell receptor beta chains from one sample, sequenced in a study of blood T cell repertoires in COVID-19. Produced via immunoSEQ multiplex PCR; TCRdb's table is partial and in-frame only. This table holds 100,000 to 150,000 clones, 80% found once. The sample was peripheral blood. The receptors shown here come from a man in his 70s with acute or convalescent COVID-19. CDR3s include the opening cysteine and the closing phenylalanine or tryptophan. A D gene is named only where the DNA matches it firmly. A row's size may be missing; if present it is once, few, many or a size class.

j_call | d_call | clone_size | cdr3_length | v_call | cdr3_aa | cdr3_nt
TRBJ1-1 | . | . | 16 | TRBV10-3 | CAIRGSSQNMNTEAFF | TGTGCCATCAGGGGGAGCAGTCAAAACATGAACACTGAAGCTTTCTTT
TRBJ2-7 | . | . | 13 | TRBV5-6 | CASSQTDFYEQYF | TGTGCCAGCAGCCAGACAGACTTCTACGAGCAGTACTTC
TRBJ2-5 | . | . | 14 | TRBV5-6 | CASSRRDTQETQYF | TGTGCCAGCAGCCGCCGGGACACCCAAGAGACCCAGTACTTC
TRBJ1-6 | TRBD1 | . | 16 | TRBV18 | CASSPLSGQDNSPLHF | TGTGCCAGCTCACCTTTGTCGGGACAGGATAATTCACCCCTCCACTTT
TRBJ1-2 | TRBD1 | . | 15 | TRBV6-6 | CASSETGGSNYGYTF | TGTGCCAGCAGTGAGACAGGGGGCTCTAACTATGGCTACACCTTC
TRBJ2-4 | . | . | 13 | TRBV20-1 | CSASPGDKNIQYF | TGCAGTGCTAGTCCGGGGGACAAAAACATTCAGTACTTC
TRBJ1-1 | . | . | 13 | TRBV18 | CASSPSIRTEAFF | TGTGCCAGCTCACCATCTATACGGACTGAAGCTTTCTTT
TRBJ1-2 | TRBD1 | . | 14 | TRBV4-2 | CASSQDEGARGYTF | TGTGCCAGCAGCCAAGATGAGGGGGCGCGTGGCTACACCTTC
TRBJ1-1 | . | . | 16 | TRBV9 | CASSVGAGQSNTEAFF | TGTGCCAGCAGCGTAGGTGCCGGACAGAGCAACACTGAAGCTTTCTTT
TRBJ1-5 | . | . | 14 | TRBV23-1 | CAAADERGKQPQHF | TGCGCCGCCGCGGACGAAAGGGGCAAACAGCCCCAGCATTTT
TRBJ1-2 | TRBD1 | . | 15 | TRBV2 | CASRATRQGARGYTF | TGTGCCAGCAGGGCCACCCGACAGGGGGCGCGAGGCTACACCTTC
TRBJ2-2 | . | . | 15 | TRBV7-7 | CASSLGGENTGELFF | TGTGCTAGCAGCTTAGGGGGGGAAAACACCGGGGAGCTGTTTTTT
TRBJ1-4 | TRBD1 | . | 16 | TRBV19 | CASSIITGTGYEKLFF | TGTGCCAGTAGTATAATCACCGGGACAGGGTACGAAAAACTGTTTTTT
TRBJ1-5 | TRBD1 | . | 18 | TRBV4-1 | CASSQGDSSIAGNQPQHF | TGCGCCAGCAGCCAAGGGGACAGTTCAATAGCGGGCAATCAGCCCCAGCATTTT
TRBJ1-2 | TRBD1 | . | 15 | TRBV6-5 | CASRDRVILSYGYTF | TGTGCCAGCCGGGACAGGGTAATCCTTAGTTATGGCTACACCTTC
TRBJ1-4 | TRBD1 | . | 15 | TRBV6-1 | CASSEALGTGEKLFF | TGTGCCAGCAGTGAAGCGCTTGGGACAGGTGAAAAACTGTTTTTT
TRBJ1-6 | TRBD1 | . | 14 | TRBV20-1 | CSASGTGGWSPLHF | TGCAGTGCTAGTGGGACAGGGGGCTGGTCACCCCTCCACTTT
TRBJ2-2 | TRBD2 | . | 13 | TRBV7-3 | CASSRTSTGELFF | TGTGCCAGCAGTCGGACTAGCACCGGGGAGCTGTTTTTT
TRBJ1-2 | TRBD1 | few | 17 | TRBV19 | CASSTLTGRGGNYGYTF | TGTGCCAGTAGTACCTTGACAGGGCGTGGAGGTAACTATGGCTACACCTTC
TRBJ2-3 | TRBD1 | . | 14 | TRBV3-1/TRBV3-2 | CASSVAGGTDTQYF | TGTGCCAGCAGCGTTGCAGGGGGTACAGATACGCAGTATTTT
TRBJ1-3 | TRBD1 | . | 16 | TRBV9 | CASSVVGTGTGNTIYF | TGTGCCAGCAGCGTAGTCGGGACAGGGACTGGAAACACCATATATTTT
TRBJ1-4 | . | . | 14 | TRBV5-1 | CASSLAGPQGGLFF | TGCGCCAGCAGCTTGGCTGGACCCCAGGGTGGACTGTTTTTT
TRBJ2-1 | . | . | 13 | TRBV6-5 | CASSYGETGERFF | TGTGCCAGCAGTTACGGGGAGACAGGCGAGCGGTTCTTC
TRBJ2-6 | TRBD1 | . | 18 | TRBV18 | CASSLRQGQSSGANVLTF | TGTGCCAGCTCACTTAGACAGGGTCAGAGCTCTGGGGCCAACGTCCTGACTTTC
TRBJ1-5 | . | . | 16 | TRBV6-6 | CASSYGLPGHNQPQHF | TGTGCCAGCAGTTACGGGTTGCCGGGTCATAATCAGCCCCAGCATTTT
TRBJ1-1 | . | . | 15 | TRBV6-1 | CASSERYGHSTEAFF | TGTGCCAGCAGTGAAAGGTATGGGCACTCCACTGAAGCTTTCTTT
TRBJ1-4 | TRBD1 | . | 15 | TRBV5-1 | CASSFGQGGNEKLFF | TGCGCCAGCAGCTTCGGACAGGGGGGAAATGAAAAACTGTTTTTT
TRBJ1-1 | . | . | 13 | TRBV6-7 | CARGEGQRTEAFF | TGTGCCAGGGGGGAGGGGCAACGGACTGAAGCTTTCTTT
TRBJ1-1 | . | once | 13 | TRBV3-1/TRBV3-2 | CASSKTQGSEAFF | TGTGCCAGCAGCAAGACACAGGGATCTGAAGCTTTCTTT
TRBJ1-2 | TRBD1 | . | 17 | TRBV5-1 | CASSPGQGKPAGYGYTF | TGCGCCAGCAGCCCTGGACAGGGGAAACCTGCTGGCTATGGCTACACCTTC
TRBJ1-1 | . | . | 13 | TRBV7-3 | CASSLTPGLEAFF | TGTGCCAGCAGCTTAACTCCAGGGCTTGAAGCTTTCTTT
TRBJ2-1 | TRBD2 | . | 15 | TRBV28 | CASSILAGIYNEQFF | TGTGCCAGCAGTATCCTAGCGGGGATTTACAATGAGCAGTTCTTC
TRBJ1-6 | . | . | 13 | TRBV12-3/TRBV12-4 | CASSRDGNSPLHF | TGTGCCAGCAGCAGGGATGGGAATTCACCCCTCCACTTT
TRBJ2-5 | . | . | 14 | TRBV7-9 | CASSLDGGRETQYF | TGTGCCAGCAGCTTAGACGGGGGGCGAGAGACCCAGTACTTC
TRBJ1-2 | . | . | 14 | TRBV5-1 | CASSYSGQGDGYTF | TGCGCCAGCAGCTACAGTGGTCAGGGTGACGGCTACACCTTC
TRBJ1-2 | . | . | 13 | TRBV15 | CATSRALEGGYTF | TGTGCCACCAGCAGAGCCCTAGAGGGAGGCTACACCTTC
TRBJ1-2 | TRBD1 | . | 13 | TRBV18 | CASSYRGRGGYTF | TGTGCCAGCTCCTACAGGGGGCGCGGTGGCTACACCTTC
TRBJ2-7 | TRBD1 | . | 15 | TRBV6-1 | CASSSVTGRPYEQYF | TGTGCCAGCAGTTCCGTGACAGGGCGCCCCTACGAGCAGTACTTC
TRBJ2-1 | . | . | 13 | TRBV12-3/TRBV12-4 | CASVQGGYNEQFF | TGTGCCAGCGTACAGGGTGGCTACAATGAGCAGTTCTTC
TRBJ2-4 | TRBD2 | once | 14 | TRBV27 | CASSPTSGGNIQYF | TGTGCCAGCAGTCCTACTAGCGGGGGAAACATTCAGTACTTC
TRBJ2-1 | . | . | 13 | TRBV11-2 | CASSLVGVNEQFF | TGTGCCAGCAGCTTAGTGGGAGTAAATGAGCAGTTCTTC
TRBJ1-1 | . | . | 14 | TRBV9 | CASSAVRVNTEAFF | TGTGCCAGCAGCGCTGTCCGGGTCAACACTGAAGCTTTCTTT
TRBJ1-1 | TRBD1 | . | 14 | TRBV5-1 | CASRATGGSTEAFF | TGCGCCAGCAGGGCTACAGGGGGGAGCACTGAAGCTTTCTTT
TRBJ2-2 | . | . | 14 | TRBV9 | CASSPIVNTGELFF | TGTGCCAGCAGCCCAATAGTGAACACCGGGGAGCTGTTTTTT
TRBJ1-5 | . | few | 15 | TRBV6-5 | CASSDMTAYNQPQHF | TGTGCCAGCAGCGATATGACAGCTTACAATCAGCCCCAGCATTTT
TRBJ1-2 | TRBD1 | . | 15 | TRBV5-8 | CASSPPTGINYGYTF | TGTGCCAGCAGCCCCCCGACAGGGATAAACTATGGCTACACCTTC
TRBJ2-5 | TRBD2 | . | 15 | TRBV3-1/TRBV3-2 | CASSITSGGAETQYF | TGTGCCAGCAGCATAACTAGCGGGGGGGCGGAGACCCAGTACTTC
TRBJ2-7 | TRBD1 | . | 15 | TRBV20-1 | CSASRRLGQGGEQYF | TGCAGTGCTAGTCGCCGGCTGGGACAGGGAGGCGAGCAGTACTTC
TRBJ2-7 | . | . | 15 | TRBV3-1/TRBV3-2 | CASRQWGEPTYEQYF | TGTGCCAGCCGGCAGTGGGGCGAACCTACCTACGAGCAGTACTTC
TRBJ2-2 | . | . | 16 | TRBV7-3 | CASSLGQGPNTGELFF | TGTGCCAGCAGCCTGGGGCAGGGGCCGAACACCGGGGAGCTGTTTTTT
TRBJ1-1 | . | . | 16 | TRBV5-1 | CASSFDRPSMNTEAFF | TGCGCCAGCAGCTTTGACAGGCCAAGCATGAACACTGAAGCTTTCTTT